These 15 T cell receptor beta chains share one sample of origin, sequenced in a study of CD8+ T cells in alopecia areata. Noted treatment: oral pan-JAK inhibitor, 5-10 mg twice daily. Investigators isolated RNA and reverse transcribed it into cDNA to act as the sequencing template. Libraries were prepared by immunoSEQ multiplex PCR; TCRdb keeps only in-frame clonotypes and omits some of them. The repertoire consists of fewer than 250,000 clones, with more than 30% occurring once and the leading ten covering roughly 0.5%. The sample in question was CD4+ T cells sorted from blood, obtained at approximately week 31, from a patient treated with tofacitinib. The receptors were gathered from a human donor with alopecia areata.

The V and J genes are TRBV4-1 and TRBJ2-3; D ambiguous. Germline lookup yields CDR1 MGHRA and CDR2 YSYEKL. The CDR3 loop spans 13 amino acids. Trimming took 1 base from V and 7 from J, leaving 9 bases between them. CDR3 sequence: CASSQVGNYTQYF. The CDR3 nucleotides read TGCGCCAGCAGCCAAGTGGGGAACTATACGCAGTATTTT.

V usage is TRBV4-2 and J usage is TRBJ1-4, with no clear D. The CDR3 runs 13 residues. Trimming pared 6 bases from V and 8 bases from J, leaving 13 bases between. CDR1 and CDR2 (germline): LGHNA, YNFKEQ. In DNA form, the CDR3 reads TGTGCCAGCAGTGGAAGTCTGGAAGAAAAACTGTTTTTT. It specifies CASSGSLEEKLFF.

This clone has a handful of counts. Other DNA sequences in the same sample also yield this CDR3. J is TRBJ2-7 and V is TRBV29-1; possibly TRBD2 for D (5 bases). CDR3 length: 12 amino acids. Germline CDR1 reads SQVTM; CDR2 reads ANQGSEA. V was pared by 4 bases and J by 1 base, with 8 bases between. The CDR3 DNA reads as TGCAGCGTTGGCACTAGTTCCTACGAGCAGTACTTC. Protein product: CSVGTSSYEQYF.

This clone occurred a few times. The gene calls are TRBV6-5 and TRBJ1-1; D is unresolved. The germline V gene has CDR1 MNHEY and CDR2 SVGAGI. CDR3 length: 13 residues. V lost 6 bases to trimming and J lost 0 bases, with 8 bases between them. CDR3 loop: CASSLYMNTEAFF. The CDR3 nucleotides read TGTGCCAGCAGCTTATACATGAACACTGAAGCTTTCTTT.

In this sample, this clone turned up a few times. The CDR3 here is CASRGVSYNEQFF. DNA of the CDR3: TGTGCCAGTAGAGGGGTCTCCTACAATGAGCAGTTCTTC. The rearrangement links TRBV7-2 to TRBJ2-1; D possibly matches TRBD1 or TRBD2 (5 bases each). The CDR3 is 13 residues long. Germline V gene lookup returns CDR1 SGHTA and CDR2 FQGNSA. V was clipped by 9 bases and J by 0 bases, with 9 bases between them.

The CDR3 bases are TGTGCCAGCGGCCGGGGGGGCACTGAAGCTTTCTTT. The encoded protein is CASGRGGTEAFF. V is TRBV11-2 and J is TRBJ1-1; D is perhaps TRBD1 (5 bases). CDR1 is SGHAT and CDR2 is FQNNGV in the germline V gene. The CDR3 is 12 amino acids. Trimming cost V 8 bases and J 4 bases, with 11 bases left between them.

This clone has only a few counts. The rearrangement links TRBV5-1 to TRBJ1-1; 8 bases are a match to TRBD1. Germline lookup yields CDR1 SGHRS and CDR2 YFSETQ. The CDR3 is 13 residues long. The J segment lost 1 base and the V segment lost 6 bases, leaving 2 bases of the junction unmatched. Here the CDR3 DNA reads TGCGCCAGCACAACAGGGGGGAACACTGAAGCTTTCTTT. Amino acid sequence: CASTTGGNTEAFF.

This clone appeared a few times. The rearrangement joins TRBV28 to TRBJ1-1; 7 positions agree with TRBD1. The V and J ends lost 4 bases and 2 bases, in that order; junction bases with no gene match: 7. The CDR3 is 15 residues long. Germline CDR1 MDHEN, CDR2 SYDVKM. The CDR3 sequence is CASSSMAGGNTEAFF. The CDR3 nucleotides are TGTGCCAGCAGTTCCATGGCAGGGGGAAACACTGAAGCTTTCTTT.

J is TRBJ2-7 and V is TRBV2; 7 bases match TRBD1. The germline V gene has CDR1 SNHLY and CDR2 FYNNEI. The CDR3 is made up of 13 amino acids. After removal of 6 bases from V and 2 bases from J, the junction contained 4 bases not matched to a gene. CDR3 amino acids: CASRRQGAYEQYF. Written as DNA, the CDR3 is TGTGCCAGCAGGCGGCAGGGGGCCTACGAGCAGTACTTC.

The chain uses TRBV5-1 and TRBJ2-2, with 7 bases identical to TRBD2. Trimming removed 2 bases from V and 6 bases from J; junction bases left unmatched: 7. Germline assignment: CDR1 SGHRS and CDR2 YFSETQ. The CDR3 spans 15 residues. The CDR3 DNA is TGCGCCAGCAGCTTTCAAGCGGGACTCTCCGGGGAGCTGTTTTTT. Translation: CASSFQAGLSGELFF.

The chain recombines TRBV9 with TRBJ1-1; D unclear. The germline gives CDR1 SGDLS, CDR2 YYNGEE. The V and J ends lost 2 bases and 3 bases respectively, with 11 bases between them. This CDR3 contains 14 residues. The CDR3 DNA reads TGTGCCAGCAGCGTCGGGCTTGGGGACACTGAAGCTTTCTTT. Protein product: CASSVGLGDTEAFF. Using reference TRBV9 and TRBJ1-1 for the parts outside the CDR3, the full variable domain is DSGVTQTPKHLITATGQRVTLRCSPRSGDLSVYWYQQSLDQGLQFLIQYYNGEERAKGNILERFSAQQFPDLHSELNLSSLELGDSALYFCASSVGLGDTEAFFGQGTRLTVV.

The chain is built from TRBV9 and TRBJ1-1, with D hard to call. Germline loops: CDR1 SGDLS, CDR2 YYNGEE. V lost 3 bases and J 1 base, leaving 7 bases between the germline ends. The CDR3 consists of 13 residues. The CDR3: CASSGSTNTEAFF. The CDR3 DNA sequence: TGTGCCAGCAGCGGCTCAACGAACACTGAAGCTTTCTTT.

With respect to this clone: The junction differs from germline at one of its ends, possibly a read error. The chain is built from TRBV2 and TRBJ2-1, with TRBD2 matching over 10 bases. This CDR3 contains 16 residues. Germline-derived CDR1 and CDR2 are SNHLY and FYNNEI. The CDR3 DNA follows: TGTGCCAGCAGTGAACAGGTTCGGCTAGCGGGAGTCCTGCAGCTCTTC. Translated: CASSEQVRLAGVLQLF. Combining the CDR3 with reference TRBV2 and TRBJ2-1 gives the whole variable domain EPEVTQTPSHQVTQMGQEVILRCVPISNHLYFYWYRQILGQKVEFLVSFYNNEISEKSEIFDDQFSVERPDGSNFTLKIRSTKLEDSAMYFCASSEQVRLAGVLQLFGPGTRLTVL.

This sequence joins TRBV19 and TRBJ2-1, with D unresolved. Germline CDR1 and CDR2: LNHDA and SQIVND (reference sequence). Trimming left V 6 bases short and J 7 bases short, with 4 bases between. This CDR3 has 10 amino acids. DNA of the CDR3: TGTGCCAGTAGCGGGAATGAGCAGTTCTTC. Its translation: CASSGNEQFF.

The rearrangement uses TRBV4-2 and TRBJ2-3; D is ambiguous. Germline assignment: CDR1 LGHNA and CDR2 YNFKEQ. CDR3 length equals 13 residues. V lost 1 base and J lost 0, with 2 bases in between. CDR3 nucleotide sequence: TGTGCCAGCAGCCAAGGGAGCACAGATACGCAGTATTTT. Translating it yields CASSQGSTDTQYF.